Listed here are 5 T cell receptor beta chains from one sample, sequenced in a study of T cell changes during pregnancy in multiple sclerosis. Profiling relied on immunoSEQ multiplex PCR, and the TCRdb table lists in-frame clones only, not all of them. The table shows some 85,000 clones, with 80% to 95% occurring only once. Sequencing was performed on peripheral blood, taken in the second trimester of pregnancy. The receptors stem from a female donor in good health, enrolled as a control in a pregnancy study.

The chain recombines TRBV27 with TRBJ2-7, with D tentatively TRBD1 (5 bases). Germline V gene data show CDR1 as MNHEY and CDR2 as SMNVEV (reference sequence). Trimming cost V 6 bases and J 6 bases, with 15 bases left between them. The CDR3 length is 13 residues. CDR3 coding DNA: TGTGCCAGCAGCCCCACCCAGGGTGGCGAGCAGTACTTC. Its protein is CASSPTQGGEQYF.

This chain joins TRBV7-9 and TRBJ1-2; TRBD1 matches 11 bases. Trimming removed 4 bases from V and 1 base from J; junction bases left unmatched: 5. Looked up from germline, CDR1 is SEHNR and CDR2 is FQNEAQ (reference sequence). The CDR3 length is 16 residues. The CDR3 spells CASSSAGTGGNYGYTF. In nucleotides, the CDR3 is TGTGCCAGCAGCTCGGCCGGGACAGGGGGTAACTATGGCTACACCTTC. The entire variable domain, with the rest obtained from reference TRBV7-9 and TRBJ1-2, is as follows: DTGVSQNPRHKITKRGQNVTFRCDPISEHNRLYWYRQTLGQGPEFLTYFQNEAQLEKSRLLSDRFSAERPKGSFSTLEIQRTEQGDSAMYLCASSSAGTGGNYGYTFGSGTRLTVV.

This chain's CDR3 is CASSQEGPGRWGTEAFF. The CDR3, as DNA: TGCGCCAGCAGCCAAGAAGGGCCGGGGAGATGGGGCACTGAAGCTTTCTTT. The chain carries TRBV4-3 and TRBJ1-1, with no clear D. Trimming stripped 0 bases from V and 4 bases from J, with 18 bases between. The CDR3 loop spans 17 amino acids. Per germline, CDR1 LGHNA and CDR2 YSLEER.

The chain links TRBV7-3 to TRBJ2-1; 11 bases fit TRBD2. V was clipped by 8 bases and J by 4 bases; unmatched bases: 1. Germline lookup yields CDR1 SGHTA and CDR2 FQGTGA. The CDR3 is 13 residues long. The CDR3 DNA follows: TGTGCCAGCGGGACTAGCGGATACAATGAGCAGTTCTTC. This gives the protein CASGTSGYNEQFF.

The V call is TRBV7-9, the J call TRBJ2-5, with D possibly matching TRBD2 (5 bases). The germline V gene has CDR1 SEHNR and CDR2 FQNEAQ (reference sequence). V was shortened by 5 bases and J by 1 base, with 8 bases between the two germline ends. The CDR3 is 13 residues long. The CDR3 DNA follows: TGTGCCAGCAGCCGGGGTATCCAAGAGACCCAGTACTTC. Its protein is CASSRGIQETQYF.